This entry describes one T cell receptor (beta chain). Its antigen is currently unknown. The data originate from a study of shared clonotypes between healthy human individuals. The data were produced by immunoSEQ multiplex PCR, yet TCRdb's version contains in-frame clones alone and is incomplete. The table includes more than 900,000 clones, about 80% detected once. Study-wide results and caveats: Sharing across four donors was highest in naive CD4 (around 5%) and lowest in memory CD8 (around 0.4%).

Material for sequencing was memory CD4+ T cells from PBMCs. As for subset: CD45RA-negative fraction. The sequence derives from a man between 18 and 35 years old in good health. Some clones in this sample may be carry-over from other donors' samples.

The CDR3: CASRMDSQETQYF. In DNA, the CDR3 is TGTGCCAGCAGGATGGACAGCCAAGAGACCCAGTACTTC. The rearrangement joins TRBV7-9 to TRBJ2-5; tentative D call: TRBD1 (6 bases). There are 13 residues in the CDR3. V shed 6 bases and J shed 1 base, with 9 bases lying between them. Germline V gives CDR1 SEHNR, CDR2 FQNEAQ (reference sequence).